This T cell receptor (beta chain) is drawn from a study of CD8 T cells in ankylosing spondylitis (TCRdb year 2017). With regard to the full study: To find TCR variants linked to disease, the study profiled T cell receptor beta repertoires in ankylosing spondylitis patients and healthy donors. The whole study cohort included 108 healthy donors and about two dozen ankylosing spondylitis patients. Peripheral blood samples were taken, and synovial fluid was additionally collected from ankylosing spondylitis patients.

General conclusions and limits of the study: A TCR beta motif made up of about eight highly homologous amino acid variants appeared to be characteristic of blood from ankylosing spondylitis patients. The disease-linked clones were reported to be significantly enriched in matched synovial fluid samples from ankylosing spondylitis patients. The disease-linked clones had a CD8+ phenotype and were found at relatively low frequencies in peripheral blood. Some of the motif variants had been reported before in the synovial fluid and blood of reactive arthritis patients, a finding that suggests common disease-initiation mechanisms.

Sequencing was carried out with an Illumina HiSeq 2500. TCR beta libraries were prepared by quantitative 5'-RACE with molecular barcodes. As for how the authors treated the data: To identify disease-linked TCR variants, a new computational method was used, one built on a probabilistic model of VDJ rearrangement. TCRdb itself trimmed the public reads at Q25 with fastp, ran MiXCR and retained productive beta chains. One record per CDR3 amino acid sequence lists the most common genes and DNA. Clone size and V and J calls follow TCRdb, not the original study. The sample table contains about 460,000 distinct CDR3 sequences; only one count was recorded for about 5.4% of them. The biggest ten clones account for roughly 3.2% of the sample. Taken from cysteine to phenylalanine, the CDR3 has 15 residues. CDR3 DNA is the only sequence kept; it has 45 bases, read in frame from the first base. V and J lose 2 bases and 4 bases, and a span of 15 bases separates them. The germline V gene sets CDR1 to SGHRS and CDR2 to YFSETQ.

This clonotype has a handful of counts. It has no known antigen specificity. Nothing much larger sits one base from this clone, and base qualities are not available. The receptor comes from a male donor with ankylosing spondylitis. Recombination joined TRBV5-1 with TRBJ2-5, with the D gene not clear enough to name. The sequenced sample consisted of blood, either unsorted or a sorted T cell fraction (not recorded which). In nucleotides, the sequence is TGCGCCAGCAGCTTAGAGAAGCTGGTCGGAGAGACCCAGTACTTC. Its translation reads: CASSLEKLVGETQYF.